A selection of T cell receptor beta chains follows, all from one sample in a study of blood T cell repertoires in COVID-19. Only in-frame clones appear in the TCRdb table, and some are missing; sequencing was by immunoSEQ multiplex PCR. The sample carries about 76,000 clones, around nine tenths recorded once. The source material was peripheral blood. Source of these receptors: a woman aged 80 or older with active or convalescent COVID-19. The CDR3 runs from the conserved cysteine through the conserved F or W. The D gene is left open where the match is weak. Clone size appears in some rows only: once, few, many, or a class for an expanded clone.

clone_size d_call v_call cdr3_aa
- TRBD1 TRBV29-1 CSVGTGRSNQPQHF
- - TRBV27 CASRSQGGNTIYF
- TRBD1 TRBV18 CASSGTAMNTEAFF
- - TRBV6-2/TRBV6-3 CASSGGGGNQPQHF
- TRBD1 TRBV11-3 CASSPDRNSPLHF
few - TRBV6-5 CASSYLASTGELFF
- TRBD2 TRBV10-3 CAISGGGPYNEQFF
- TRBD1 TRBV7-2 CASSSTGVGGYTF
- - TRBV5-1 CASSLDTGRGPQHF
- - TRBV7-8 CASSFPYQETQYF
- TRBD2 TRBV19 CASRSQRDSYEQYF
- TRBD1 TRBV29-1 CSVAPGGSNQPQHF
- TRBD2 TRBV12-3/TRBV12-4 CASSQRGGAAQYF
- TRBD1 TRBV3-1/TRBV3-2 CASSQAFIQGEETQYF
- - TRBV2 CASSTPRGEKLFF
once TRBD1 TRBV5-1 CASRIAGTGFYEQYF
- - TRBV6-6 CASSYLVGGGEQYF
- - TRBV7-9 CASSRLGETQYF
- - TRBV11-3 CASSRGQETQYF
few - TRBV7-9 CASSLGWEPYEQYF
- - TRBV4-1 CASSQVGTVTDTQYF
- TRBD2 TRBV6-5 CASRIPGGSETQYF
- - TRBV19 CASSIGRLINEQFF
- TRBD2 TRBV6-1 CASSESASGYFTDTQYF
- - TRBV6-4 CASSDGQAGANVLTF
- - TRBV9 CASSVEPNVRRGGRYTF
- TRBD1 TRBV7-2 CASTYNRGGSEQYF
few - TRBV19 CASSIIDGVEGEKLFF
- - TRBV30 CAWSPTNYGYTF
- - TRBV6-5 CASSYGGSASVYEQFF
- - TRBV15 CATSRRVRGFYNSPLHF
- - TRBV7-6 CASRDIYGYTF
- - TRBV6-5 CARLPGQETQYF
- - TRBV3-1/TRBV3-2 CASSQAPAYEQYF
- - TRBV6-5 CASSYGGGHF
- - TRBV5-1 CASSLAVGRLETQYF
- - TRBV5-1 CASSLGLSANTGELFF
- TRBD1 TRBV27 CASSLFSGGSGANVLTF
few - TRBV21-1 CASSILTGMVAEAFF
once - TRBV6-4 CASSDSGGPNEQFF
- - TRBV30 CAWRVGDSGTEAFF
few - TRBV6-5 CASSYRGGNTEAFF
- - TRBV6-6 CASSYEFGGDTEAFF
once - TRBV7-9 CASSDGGDQPQHF